This T cell receptor (beta chain) was profiled in a study of blood T cells in healthy people across ages. Isolated PBMCs totaled at least 6.5 million in each sample. Primed by a sample-barcoded 5' primer and a J-beta primer mix, a second PCR proceeded for 7 to 11 cycles. Each CDR3 protein gets one entry after TCRdb re-called the 5' RACE reads with MiXCR. The profile covers just under 550,000 distinct CDR3 sequences, with around 24% appearing a single time and 8.7% taken by the ten largest. This clonotype showed up just a few times. This same sample was also part of a study on T cells of mothers and their children. That paper states: Several children, together with their three healthy Caucasian mothers, made up the donors. Extraction yielded RNA that went, in full, into cDNA synthesis at about 1.5 ug per 15 ul. At a sensitivity of roughly 100 clones per million clonotypes, no persistent microchimeric T cell clones appeared.

Source material: blood. This clonotype was obtained from a boy aged 5-17 years in good health.

CDR3 in DNA: TGTGCCAGCAGTTACTCAGGGCTCCACGGCGCCTACGAGCAGTACTTC. Translation gives CASSYSGLHGAYEQYF. This chain joins TRBV6-5 and TRBJ2-7; D is unresolved. Germline V gene lookup returns CDR1 MNHEY and CDR2 SVGAGI. V shed 0 bases and J shed 2 bases, with 14 bases lying between them. The CDR3 extends over 16 amino acids.